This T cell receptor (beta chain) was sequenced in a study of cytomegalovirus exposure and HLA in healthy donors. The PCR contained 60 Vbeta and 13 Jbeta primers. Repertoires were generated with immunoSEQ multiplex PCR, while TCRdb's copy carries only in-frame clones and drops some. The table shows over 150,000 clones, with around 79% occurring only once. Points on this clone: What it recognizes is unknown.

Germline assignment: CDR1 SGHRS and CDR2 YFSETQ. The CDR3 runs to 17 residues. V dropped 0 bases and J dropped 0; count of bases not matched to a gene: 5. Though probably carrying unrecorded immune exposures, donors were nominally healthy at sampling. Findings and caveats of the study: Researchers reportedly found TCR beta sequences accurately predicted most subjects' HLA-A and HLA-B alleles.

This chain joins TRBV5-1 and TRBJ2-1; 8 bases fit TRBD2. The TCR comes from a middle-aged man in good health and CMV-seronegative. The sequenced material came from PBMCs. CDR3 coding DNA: TGCGCCAGCAGCTTGGTAGCCGGGACTAGCTCCTACAATGAGCAGTTCTTC. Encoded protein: CASSLVAGTSSYNEQFF.